Following are 14 T cell receptor beta chains from one sample sequenced in a study of a mutant IDH1 vaccine in newly diagnosed glioma. Assay: immunoSEQ multiplex PCR; the TCRdb copy retains only in-frame clones and omits some. The table has 50,000 to 60,000 clones, 75% to 85% seen once. Time point specified: week 23, last vaccination. One vaccine dose held 300 ug of mutant IDH1 20-mer peptide and came with topical imiquimod. Their target antigens are unknown. The sequencing used PBMCs, collected from a glioma patient whose treatment included an IDH1 peptide vaccine. All receptors come from a man aged 35 to 55 with glioma.

This clone was seen more than once but under ten times. The chain links TRBV9 to TRBJ2-7; D is undetermined. V was clipped by 0 bases and J by 5 bases, with 15 bases between them. There are 15 residues in the CDR3. Germline-derived CDR1 and CDR2 are SGDLS and YYNGEE. CDR3 sequence reads: CASSVGRSLWDEQYF. The DNA of the CDR3 is TGTGCCAGCAGCGTAGGCCGGAGCCTGTGGGACGAGCAGTACTTC.

V and J are TRBV5-8 and TRBJ2-5; D unclear. The CDR3 has 12 amino acids. Trimming pared 0 bases from V and 5 bases from J, leaving 5 bases between. CDR1 and CDR2 from the germline V gene are SGHTS and YDEGEE. CDR3 region: CASSLGVETQYF. CDR3 DNA sequence: TGTGCCAGCAGCTTGGGGGTGGAGACCCAGTACTTC.

The rearrangement links TRBV4-1 to TRBJ1-1; 7 positions match TRBD1. The CDR3 extends over 15 amino acids. Trimming at V came to 3 bases and at J to 4 bases, leaving 8 bases not matched to a gene. Germline-derived CDR1 and CDR2 are MGHRA and YSYEKL. The CDR3 protein is CASSQADREATEAFF. The CDR3 nucleotides are TGCGCCAGCAGCCAGGCTGACAGGGAAGCCACTGAAGCTTTCTTT.

V gene TRBV4-2 combines with J gene TRBJ2-5, with unresolved D. CDR3 length: 14 residues. Deletions cut 1 base from V and 5 bases from J, with 11 bases between. The germline V gene has CDR1 LGHNA and CDR2 YNFKEQ. The CDR3 nucleotides are TGTGCCAGCAGCCAAGGAGCGTCTCGGGAGACCCAGTACTTC. Protein: CASSQGASRETQYF.

This clone was picked up a small number of times. The rearrangement joins TRBV12-5 to TRBJ1-4; 9 bases map to TRBD1. The CDR3 extends over 14 amino acids. The V gene's germline CDR1 is LGHNT and CDR2 FRNRAP. Trimming removed 8 bases from V and 7 bases from J; junction bases left unmatched: 8. The DNA for the CDR3 is TGTGCTAGTAGGACAACAGGGGGCGGTGAAAAACTGTTTTTT. This gives the protein CASRTTGGGEKLFF.

This sequence joins TRBV19 and TRBJ1-2; TRBD1 matches 8 bases. The CDR3 covers 14 residues. In germline, CDR1 is LNHDA, CDR2 SQIVND (reference sequence). V was pared by 7 bases and J by 5 bases, with 9 bases of the junction left unmatched. The CDR3 DNA sequence: TGTGCCAGTATAAGGCAGGGGGCGCTTTATGGCTACACCTTC. As protein: CASIRQGALYGYTF.

V gene TRBV5-1 combines with J gene TRBJ1-6, with 8 bases that match TRBD1. The trim removed 4 bases at V and 9 bases at J, leaving 12 bases unmatched. The CDR3 extends over 16 amino acids. From germline, CDR1 is SGHRS and CDR2 YFSETQ. CDR3 in DNA: TGCGCCAGCAGCACGGACAGGGTGGCGCCGGCTTCACCCCTCCACTTT. It is translated as CASSTDRVAPASPLHF.

The V and J genes are TRBV7-6 and TRBJ2-7; TRBD2 matches 7 bases. Germline CDR1 is SGHVS and CDR2 is FNYEAQ. The CDR3 contains 12 residues. V shed 5 bases, J shed 4 bases, and the junction held 2 bases outside the gene matches. CDR3 protein: CASSRGGYEQYF. CDR3 coding DNA: TGTGCCAGCAGCCGGGGAGGGTACGAGCAGTACTTC.

In its sample, this clone was seen once. This rearrangement joins TRBV6-5 to TRBJ2-2; D unresolved. The V and J ends lost 2 bases and 7 bases respectively, with 8 bases between them. The CDR3 has 13 amino acids. The V gene's germline CDR1 is MNHEY and CDR2 SVGAGI. Written as DNA, the CDR3 is TGTGCCAGCAGTTACCCGTCGGGCGGGGAGCTGTTTTTT. Protein sequence: CASSYPSGGELFF.

The chain has TRBV18 and TRBJ1-1, with 8 bases lining up with TRBD1. Losses at the gene ends were 3 bases for V and 4 bases for J; bases not matched to a gene: 4. The CDR3 spans 14 residues. CDR1 is KGHSH and CDR2 is LQKENI in the germline V gene. The CDR3 bases are TGTGCCAGCTCACCTAGGCAGGGGGCCACTGAAGCTTTCTTT. Translating it yields CASSPRQGATEAFF. The full variable domain, rest sourced from reference TRBV18 and TRBJ1-1, is NAGVMQNPRHLVRRRGQEARLRCSPMKGHSHVYWYRQLPEEGLKFMVYLQKENIIDESGMPKERFSAEFPKEGPSILRIQQVVRGDSAAYFCASSPRQGATEAFFGQGTRLTVV.

This rearrangement joins TRBV7-3 to TRBJ2-5, with TRBD1 matching 7 bases. Germline CDR1 and CDR2: SGHTA and FQGTGA. The V segment lost 4 bases and the J segment 3 bases; nucleotides outside the gene matches: 11. The CDR3 runs to 16 residues. In nucleotides, the CDR3 is TGTGCCAGCAGCTCCTCGTTGACAGGGACGGAAGAGACCCAGTACTTC. The encoded protein is CASSSSLTGTEETQYF.

The rearrangement uses TRBV2 and TRBJ2-1, with 7 nucleotides matching TRBD2. V gave up 0 bases and J gave up 15 bases; unmatched junction bases: 14. Germline V CDR1 and CDR2: SNHLY, FYNNEI. The CDR3 totals 15 residues. Written as DNA, the CDR3 is TGTGCCAGCAGTGAAGCCCTCCCGGGGGGTTCCAAGAGGTTCTTC. This encodes CASSEALPGGSKRFF.

This rearrangement joins TRBV7-2 to TRBJ1-1; D call uncertain. Germline loops: CDR1 SGHTA, CDR2 FQGNSA. This CDR3 has 14 residues. Deletions cut 3 bases from V and 2 bases from J, with 10 bases between. CDR3 nucleotide sequence: TGTGCCAGCAGCTTTGGCCGTTTAAACACTGAAGCTTTCTTT. Translation: CASSFGRLNTEAFF.

This rearrangement joins TRBV19 to TRBJ1-1; maybe TRBD1 (6 bases). V shed 1 base and J shed 5 bases, with 11 bases lying between them. This CDR3 has 14 amino acids. Per the germline V gene, CDR1 is LNHDA and CDR2 is SQIVND (reference sequence). CDR3 protein: CASSIVAGETEAFF. The CDR3 bases are TGTGCCAGTAGTATAGTGGCAGGGGAAACTGAAGCTTTCTTT.